This T cell receptor (beta chain) stems from a study of blood T cell repertoires in COVID-19. Study overall: Some COVID-19 samples were acute and others convalescent; all came from the United States, Italy and Spain. PBMCs, B-cell-depleted T cells, or T cells provided the cDNA or gDNA that made up the material.

Germline trimming cut 6 bases from V and 8 bases from J; bases unmatched to any gene: 14. This CDR3 has 16 residues. Per germline, CDR1 ENHRY and CDR2 SYGVKD. In the authors' workflow: For nucleated cells, counts were estimated from reference gene primer amplification. The assay was immunoSEQ multiplex PCR, and TCRdb's table has in-frame clones only and misses some. For V, J and clone size, that table is used; D and trimming come from the DNA. The sample holds roughly 140,000 clones, around 87% seen once. This clonotype was sampled from a woman aged 55-75 years with active or convalescent COVID-19. The source material was peripheral blood. The chain uses TRBV10-3 and TRBJ2-4; 9 bases agree with TRBD2. The CDR3 here is CAIRGEQRGALDIQYF. The CDR3 coding sequence is TGTGCCATCAGGGGCGAGCAGCGGGGGGCCCTGGACATTCAGTACTTC.